The 11 T cell receptor beta chains reported below all come from one sample, sequenced in a study of T cell responses to AZD1222 COVID-19 vaccine. Assay used: immunoSEQ multiplex PCR; TCRdb lists only in-frame clones, some missing. Of about 150,000 clones detected, about 90% appear once; the ten largest clones hold under 7%. The starting material was peripheral blood, obtained on day 0 of MenACWY control vaccination. These receptor sequences come from an adult in good health.

This chain joins TRBV5-5 and TRBJ1-2; D remains unclear. Trimming took off 4 bases at V and 0 bases at J, with 13 bases between the two ends. The CDR3 runs 15 residues. Germline V gives CDR1 SGHKS, CDR2 YYEKEE (reference sequence). CDR3 DNA: TGTGCCAGCAGCCCTCTTGACAAAGCTAACTATGGCTACACCTTC. It yields the protein CASSPLDKANYGYTF.

V is TRBV6-6 and J is TRBJ2-7, with 7 bases matching TRBD1. The CDR3 has 14 residues. Germline assignment: CDR1 MNHNY and CDR2 SVGAGI (reference sequence). The V segment lost 0 bases and the J segment 4 bases; nucleotides outside the gene matches: 3. The CDR3 coding sequence is TGTGCCAGCAGTTACTCGGGACAGTCGTACGAGCAGTACGTC. Residues: CASSYSGQSYEQYV.

The V and J genes are TRBV11-2 and TRBJ2-7, with D possibly TRBD1 on 6 matching bases. CDR3 length: 12 amino acids. Germline V gives CDR1 SGHAT, CDR2 FQNNGV. Trimming took off 5 bases at V and 6 bases at J, with 11 bases between the two ends. In nucleotides, the CDR3 is TGTGCCAGCAGCCCTACAGGGCTCGAGCAGTACTTC. Translating it yields CASSPTGLEQYF.

The chain carries TRBV5-4 and TRBJ2-5; 12 bases are a match to TRBD2. CDR1 and CDR2 from the germline V gene are SGHNT and YYREEE (reference sequence). The CDR3 has 15 amino acids. V trimming: 4 bases; J trimming: 7 bases; junction bases outside the gene matches: 8. The CDR3: CASSRGTSGQATQYF. CDR3 coding DNA: TGTGCCAGCAGCCGGGGGACTAGCGGGCAGGCGACCCAGTACTTC.

The chain uses TRBV21-1 and TRBJ2-7; the D call in the table, TRBD1, was not verified against the DNA. TRBV21-1 is a pseudogene segment. The CDR3 is 16 residues long. The CDR3 loop is CASSKGQGPLNYEQYF. DNA of the CDR3: TGTGCCAGCAGCAAAGGTCAGGGGCCGTTGAACTACGAGCAGTACTTC.

This chain links TRBV29-1 with TRBJ1-5; 9 bases match TRBD1. The CDR3 loop spans 14 amino acids. With V trimmed by 6 bases and J by 3 bases, 6 bases remained unmatched. CDR1 is SQVTM and CDR2 is ANQGSEA in the germline V gene. DNA for the CDR3: TGCAGCGTCCGGACAGGGGACCTCAATCAGCCCCAGCATTTT. This gives the protein CSVRTGDLNQPQHF.

The count of this clone is one. This rearrangement joins TRBV14 to TRBJ2-3; D is perhaps TRBD1 (5 bases). CDR1 is SGHDN, CDR2 FVKESK, per germline. Trimming took off 4 bases at V and 6 bases at J, with 14 bases between the two ends. The CDR3 spans 14 residues. CDR3: CASSLRWTSDTQYF. In DNA, the CDR3 is TGTGCCAGCAGCCTAAGATGGACATCGGATACGCAGTATTTT.

The V call is TRBV6-2 or TRBV6-3, the J call TRBJ1-1; maybe TRBD1 (5 bases). Trimming cost V 2 bases and J 10 bases, with 8 bases left between them. In germline, CDR1 is MNHEY, CDR2 SVGEGT. The CDR3 extends over 11 amino acids. The CDR3, as DNA: TGTGCCAGCAGTTACCTGGGGGTAGCTTTCTTT. Translated: CASSYLGVAFF.

The chain links TRBV11-2 to TRBJ1-1; the D is unclear. V dropped 2 bases and J dropped 1 base, with 8 bases sitting between them. The CDR3 consists of 14 residues. Germline V CDR1 and CDR2: SGHAT, FQNNGV. The CDR3 region has the DNA TGTGCCAGCAGCTTAATGGGCGGGAACACTGAAGCTTTCTTT. Translation gives CASSLMGGNTEAFF.

The chain recombines TRBV28 with TRBJ2-7; 10 nucleotides match TRBD1. The junction had 7 bases not matched to a gene; V was cut back by 5 bases and J by 3 bases. The CDR3 has 15 residues. Germline CDR1 and CDR2: MDHEN and SYDVKM. DNA of the CDR3: TGTGCCAGCAGTCCTCCGGGACAGGGGATCTACGAGCAGTACTTC. Translated: CASSPPGQGIYEQYF.

This clone was picked up a small number of times. This chain connects TRBV5-4 to TRBJ2-7; D possibly corresponds to TRBD2 (6 bases). V shed 2 bases and J shed 6 bases, with 15 bases lying between them. The CDR3 runs to 14 residues. CDR1 is SGHNT, CDR2 YYREEE, per germline (reference sequence). CDR3 sequence: CASSLGGNLGEQYF. CDR3 coding DNA: TGTGCCAGCAGCTTAGGAGGGAACCTGGGCGAGCAGTACTTC. Variable domain in full (rest from reference TRBV5-4 and TRBJ2-7): ETGVTQSPTHLIKTRGQQVTLRCSSQSGHNTVSWYQQALGQGPQFIFQYYREEENGRGNFPPRFSGLQFPNYSSELNVNALELDDSALYLCASSLGGNLGEQYFGPGTRLTVT.